These 26 T cell receptor beta chains originate from one sample sequenced in a study of shared T cell receptors in the human thymus. Some clones are missing from TCRdb's copy, which holds only in-frame ones; the method was immunoSEQ multiplex PCR. The table shows 700,000 to 750,000 clones, with 75% to 90% occurring only once. The same data also went into a second study, on human thymus T cells.

The source material was thymocytes. These receptors came from a girl under three years old with a congenital heart defect.

The chain links TRBV28 to TRBJ2-7, with 8 bases that match TRBD1. The V gene end was trimmed by 5 bases and the J gene end by 6 bases; junction bases not matched to a gene: 18. Germline V gene lookup returns CDR1 MDHEN and CDR2 SYDVKM. This CDR3 is 17 amino acids long. CDR3 nucleotides: TGTGCCAGCAGTATAGGGGGATCGGGACAGGAGGGGGCCGAGCAGTACTTC. It encodes CASSIGGSGQEGAEQYF.

This chain links TRBV19 with TRBJ1-2, with D perhaps matching TRBD1 (6 bases). V was trimmed by 5 bases and J by 4 bases, leaving 14 bases between them. Germline V lookup: CDR1 LNHDA, CDR2 SQIVND (reference sequence). The CDR3 is 14 residues long. The CDR3 nucleotides read TGTGCCAGTAGTCCGACAGGACTTAGCTATGGCTACACCTTC. This encodes CASSPTGLSYGYTF.

This clone was detected a few times. The rearrangement joins TRBV5-6 to TRBJ2-7; 9 bases are a match to TRBD1. The V gene's germline CDR1 is SGHDT and CDR2 YYEEEE. V was clipped by 4 bases and J by 3 bases; unmatched bases: 11. CDR3 size: 16 residues. The CDR3 reads CASSRNSDRGSYEQYF. The CDR3 coding sequence is TGTGCCAGCAGCCGCAATTCCGACAGGGGGAGCTACGAGCAGTACTTC.

A word on this clone: The germline gene is not matched at one end of the junction; a read error may be the cause. The chain uses TRBV14 and TRBJ1-2; a possible D gene is TRBD1 (5 bases). CDR3 size: 12 residues. The germline V gene encodes CDR1 SGHDN and CDR2 FVKESK. In DNA form, the CDR3 reads TGTGCCAGCAGGGGCCGGGACTTCCCAGGGCCCTTC. Protein: CASRGRDFPGPF.

V usage is TRBV4-1 and J usage is TRBJ2-7; 9 bases line up with TRBD1. Germline assignment: CDR1 MGHRA and CDR2 YSYEKL. Losses at the gene ends were 1 base for V and 6 bases for J; bases not matched to a gene: 13. The CDR3 is made up of 17 amino acids. The CDR3 sequence is CASSQVWILGQGPEQYF. CDR3 bases: TGCGCCAGCAGCCAAGTCTGGATTCTCGGACAGGGGCCCGAGCAGTACTTC.

This chain's CDR3 is CASSPAGISEKLFF. CDR3 DNA: TGTGCCAGCAGCCCCGCGGGGATAAGTGAAAAACTGTTTTTT. This chain connects TRBV6-1 to TRBJ1-4; D is ambiguous. V lost 6 bases, J lost 7 bases, and 15 bases lay in between. The CDR3 spans 14 residues. In germline, CDR1 is MNHNS, CDR2 SASEGT.

This clone came up once. CDR3 sequence (DNA): TGCAGTGCTAGGGGGGGAGCTTTCTTT. Amino acid sequence: CSARGGAFF. The chain has TRBV20-1 and TRBJ1-1; D is possibly TRBD1 (5 bases). Germline V gene lookup returns CDR1 DFQATT and CDR2 SNEGSKA (reference sequence). This CDR3 is 9 amino acids long. Trimming removed 3 bases at V and 10 bases at J, with 6 bases between.

The rearrangement links TRBV11-2 to TRBJ2-7; no definite D call. Trimming took 1 base from V and 5 from J, leaving 3 bases between them. Germline CDR1 is SGHAT and CDR2 is FQNNGV. The CDR3 is made up of 11 amino acids. The CDR3 loop is CASSLVDEQYF. The CDR3 DNA is TGTGCCAGCAGCTTAGTAGACGAGCAGTACTTC.

This clone was seen more than once but under ten times. V is TRBV14 and J is TRBJ2-3; D unclear. This CDR3 has 14 amino acids. Looked up from germline, CDR1 is SGHDN and CDR2 is FVKESK. The ends were cut back, 0 bases at V and 7 bases at J, with 11 bases in the middle. The CDR3 loop reads CASSQDFSANTQYF. The CDR3 DNA is TGTGCCAGCAGCCAAGATTTCAGCGCAAATACGCAGTATTTT.

V and J are TRBV5-1 and TRBJ2-5; 7 bases match TRBD1. The CDR3 covers 17 residues. The V segment lost 2 bases and the J segment 3 bases; nucleotides outside the gene matches: 13. Per germline, CDR1 SGHRS and CDR2 YFSETQ. The CDR3 nucleotides are TGCGCCAGCAGCTTACGGAACCGGGACAGTGATAAAGAGACCCAGTACTTC. Translation: CASSLRNRDSDKETQYF. Full variable domain (outside the CDR3, taken from reference TRBV5-1 and TRBJ2-5): KAGVTQTPRYLIKTRGQQVTLSCSPISGHRSVSWYQQTPGQGLQFLFEYFSETQRNKGNFPGRFSGRQFSNSRSEMNVSTLELGDSALYLCASSLRNRDSDKETQYFGPGTRLLVL.

The chain uses TRBV7-9 and TRBJ2-7, with 7 bases fitting TRBD1. The CDR3 totals 14 residues. Germline trimming cut 5 bases from V and 5 bases from J; bases unmatched to any gene: 9. CDR1 is SEHNR and CDR2 is FQNEAQ in the germline V gene (reference sequence). Here the CDR3 reads CASSQRDRVHEQYF. CDR3 DNA: TGTGCCAGCAGCCAAAGAGACAGGGTCCACGAGCAGTACTTC. Drawing the rest from reference TRBV7-9 and TRBJ2-7, the complete variable domain is DTGVSQNPRHKITKRGQNVTFRCDPISEHNRLYWYRQTLGQGPEFLTYFQNEAQLEKSRLLSDRFSAERPKGSFSTLEIQRTEQGDSAMYLCASSQRDRVHEQYFGPGTRLTVT.

The rearrangement uses TRBV18 and TRBJ2-7, with D perhaps TRBD2 (5 bases). The germline CDR1 and CDR2 sequences are KGHSH and LQKENI. This CDR3 spans 12 amino acids. V dropped 6 bases and J dropped 4 bases, with 10 bases sitting between them. Here the CDR3 reads CASSTKEYEQYF. The CDR3 bases are TGTGCCAGCTCGACTAAAGAGTACGAGCAGTACTTC.

This sequence joins TRBV5-1 and TRBJ2-3; D unresolved. Germline V gives CDR1 SGHRS, CDR2 YFSETQ. This CDR3 has 14 residues. Trimming shortened V by 1 base and J by 2 bases, and 8 bases separated the two germline ends. Here the CDR3 DNA reads TGCGCCAGCAGCTTGTCGGTGCCCACAGATACGCAGTATTTT. It specifies CASSLSVPTDTQYF. Full variable domain (remainder filled in from reference TRBV5-1 and TRBJ2-3): KAGVTQTPRYLIKTRGQQVTLSCSPISGHRSVSWYQQTPGQGLQFLFEYFSETQRNKGNFPGRFSGRQFSNSRSEMNVSTLELGDSALYLCASSLSVPTDTQYFGPGTRLTVL.

The sample holds a few counts of this clone. The V call is TRBV5-8, the J call TRBJ2-7, with D tentatively TRBD2 (6 bases). This CDR3 comprises 13 residues. Trimming left V 10 bases short and J 1 base short, with 15 bases between. Germline values: CDR1 SGHTS, CDR2 YDEGEE. The CDR3 nucleotides are TGTGCCCTCCGGGACTCTGCATCCTACGAGCAGTACTTC. Protein sequence: CALRDSASYEQYF.

This clone was recorded once. The rearrangement links TRBV21-1 to TRBJ2-5; TRBD2, as called in the table, went unchecked against the DNA. TRBV21-1 represents a pseudogene. This CDR3 is built from 15 residues. The CDR3 DNA reads TGTGCCAGCAGCAAAGCGGGTCGGGAAACCGAGACCCAGTACTTC. It specifies CASSKAGRETETQYF.

The J gene is TRBJ2-7, the V gene TRBV5-5, with TRBD2 as a possible D gene (5 bases). Germline lookup yields CDR1 SGHKS and CDR2 YYEKEE (reference sequence). Trimming pared 6 bases from V and 6 bases from J, leaving 16 bases between. The CDR3 has 13 amino acids. In DNA, the CDR3 is TGTGCCAGCACCCCGTCGGGGTCAGGCGAGCAGTACTTC. This encodes CASTPSGSGEQYF.

The chain joins TRBV29-1 to TRBJ1-3; 7 bases map to TRBD1. This CDR3 is built from 12 residues. The J segment lost 6 bases and the V segment lost 5 bases, leaving 4 bases of the junction unmatched. Germline V gene data show CDR1 as SQVTM and CDR2 as ANQGSEA. The CDR3 is CSVITGVNTIYF. CDR3 bases: TGCAGCGTTATTACAGGGGTAAACACCATATATTTT. The complete variable domain, with remaining parts taken from reference TRBV29-1 and TRBJ1-3, reads SAVISQKPSRDICQRGTSLTIQCQVDSQVTMMFWYRQQPGQSLTLIATANQGSEATYESGFVIDKFPISRPNLTFSTLTVSNMSPEDSSIYLCSVITGVNTIYFGEGSWLTVV.

The chain is built from TRBV14 and TRBJ2-5; D gene uncertain. From germline, CDR1 is SGHDN and CDR2 FVKESK. The CDR3 is 12 residues long. Trimming removed 3 bases from V and 5 bases from J, with 7 bases in between. The CDR3 spells CASSQIRETQYF. Written as DNA, the CDR3 is TGTGCCAGCAGCCAGATTCGGGAGACCCAGTACTTC.

The chain couples TRBV18 to TRBJ1-2; D unresolved. The germline V and J ends were trimmed by 2 bases and 4 bases, with 17 bases remaining between them. There are 16 residues in the CDR3. From germline, CDR1 is KGHSH and CDR2 LQKENI. CDR3 coding DNA: TGTGCCAGCTCACCATGGGCCGGCGACGAGGGCTATGGCTACACCTTC. As protein: CASSPWAGDEGYGYTF.

The V and J genes are TRBV30 and TRBJ2-1, with TRBD2 as a possible D gene (5 bases). With 0 bases removed from V and 2 bases from J, the gap between germline ends came to 17 bases. Germline V gene data show CDR1 as GTSNPN and CDR2 as SVGIG (reference sequence). The CDR3 length is 17 residues. DNA of the CDR3: TGTGCCTGGAGTGTAAGGGTGCGGAGGTTAACCTACAATGAGCAGTTCTTC. Translation: CAWSVRVRRLTYNEQFF.

The J gene is TRBJ1-2, the V gene TRBV7-9; 9 bases fit TRBD1. CDR1 and CDR2 from the germline V gene are SEHNR and FQNEAQ (reference sequence). Trimming removed 6 bases from V and 6 bases from J; junction bases left unmatched: 17. CDR3 length equals 17 residues. CDR3 bases: TGTGCCAGCAGACCGGGACAGGGAGACTTCGTTCGTAATGGCTACACCTTC. It yields the protein CASRPGQGDFVRNGYTF.

The V gene is TRBV28, the J gene TRBJ1-3, with a weak D call TRBD1 (6 bases). Germline V gene lookup returns CDR1 MDHEN and CDR2 SYDVKM. CDR3 size: 17 residues. V was trimmed by 8 bases and J by 0 bases, leaving 20 bases between them. The CDR3, as DNA: TGTGCCAGCCGCCCCACGAAGACAGGACCCTCTGGAAACACCATATATTTT. Encoded protein: CASRPTKTGPSGNTIYF.

The chain is built from TRBV28 and TRBJ1-1, with D possibly being TRBD1 (6 bases). Germline V gives CDR1 MDHEN, CDR2 SYDVKM. The CDR3 totals 14 residues. Trimming took off 2 bases at V and 5 bases at J, with 12 bases between the two ends. The CDR3 spells CASSLHRDLTEAFF. The CDR3 coding sequence is TGTGCCAGCAGTTTACACAGGGATCTTACTGAAGCTTTCTTT.

The chain recombines TRBV7-7 with TRBJ2-3, with D unclear. Germline-derived CDR1 and CDR2 are SSHAT and FNYEAQ (reference sequence). The CDR3 length is 14 residues. Trimming took off 2 bases at V and 2 bases at J, with 8 bases between the two ends. For the CDR3, the DNA is TGTGCCAGCAGCTTATGGAGTTTCACAGATACGCAGTATTTT. It yields the protein CASSLWSFTDTQYF.

V and J are TRBV5-5 and TRBJ2-7; D perhaps matches TRBD1 (6 bases). CDR1 is SGHKS and CDR2 is YYEKEE in the germline V gene (reference sequence). V lost 2 bases, J lost 7 bases, and 10 bases lay in between. The CDR3 sequence is 12 residues long. Here the CDR3 reads CASSFRGGEQYF. The CDR3 region has the DNA TGTGCCAGCAGCTTCAGGGGTGGAGAGCAGTACTTC. Filled out from reference TRBV5-5 and TRBJ2-7, the complete variable domain reads DAGVTQSPTHLIKTRGQQVTLRCSPISGHKSVSWYQQVLGQGPQFIFQYYEKEERGRGNFPDRFSARQFPNYSSELNVNALLLGDSALYLCASSFRGGEQYFGPGTRLTVT.

This sequence joins TRBV18 and TRBJ1-2; 11 bases are a match to TRBD1. Germline lookup yields CDR1 KGHSH and CDR2 LQKENI. The CDR3 totals 15 residues. V was pared by 1 base and J by 6 bases, with 4 bases of the junction left unmatched. The CDR3 bases are TGTGCCAGCTCACCACGGACAGGGGGCATAGATGGCTACACCTTC. Translation: CASSPRTGGIDGYTF. The full variable domain, in which reference TRBV18 and TRBJ1-2 provide the parts outside the CDR3, is NAGVMQNPRHLVRRRGQEARLRCSPMKGHSHVYWYRQLPEEGLKFMVYLQKENIIDESGMPKERFSAEFPKEGPSILRIQQVVRGDSAAYFCASSPRTGGIDGYTFGSGTRLTVV.